The rows below give T cell receptor beta chains drawn from one sample of a study of OX40 agonist ivuxolimab in advanced cancers. The repertoire was sequenced with immunoSEQ multiplex PCR; TCRdb's copy has only in-frame clones and lacks some. The data show approximately 69,000 clones, about 86% seen once. Sequences were derived from CD4+ or CD8+ T cells sorted from blood, sampled in a trial of the OX40 agonist ivuxolimab. Receptor source: an adult with an advanced solid tumor such as melanoma, head and neck, liver or kidney cancer. Both conserved end residues are part of each CDR3. D genes are given only for firm matches. Not all rows give a size; the values are once, few, many and, for expanded clones, a class.

j_gene: TRBJ2-3; d_gene: TRBD2; abundance: once; v_gene: TRBV5-6; CDR3nt: TGTGCCAGCATCCCGAGCGGGAGAAGCGCGGATACGCAGTATTTT; CDR3aa: CASIPSGRSADTQYF
j_gene: TRBJ1-1; d_gene: .; abundance: .; v_gene: TRBV7-3; CDR3nt: TGTGCCAGCAGCTTAACCGGTAGGAACACTGAAGCTTTCTTT; CDR3aa: CASSLTGRNTEAFF
j_gene: TRBJ1-1; d_gene: .; abundance: .; v_gene: TRBV19; CDR3nt: TGTGCCAGTAGTATATCTTTAGACAGGATGAACACTGAAGCTTTCTTT; CDR3aa: CASSISLDRMNTEAFF
j_gene: TRBJ2-5; d_gene: .; abundance: .; v_gene: TRBV5-4; CDR3nt: TGTGCCAGCAGTTTCCAAGAGACCCAGTACTTC; CDR3aa: CASSFQETQYF
j_gene: TRBJ1-1; d_gene: TRBD1; abundance: .; v_gene: TRBV5-1; CDR3nt: TGCGCCAGCAGTCATCAGGGGGCTTATACTGAAGCTTTCTTT; CDR3aa: CASSHQGAYTEAFF
j_gene: TRBJ2-4; d_gene: .; abundance: .; v_gene: TRBV7-9; CDR3nt: TGTGCCAGCAGCAGCCCCCTTGGGCCCAAAAACATTCAGTACTTC; CDR3aa: CASSSPLGPKNIQYF
j_gene: TRBJ2-7; d_gene: TRBD1; abundance: .; v_gene: TRBV10-3; CDR3nt: TGTGCCATCAGCGGCGGGACAGGAACGTACGAGCAGTACTTC; CDR3aa: CAISGGTGTYEQYF
j_gene: TRBJ2-5; d_gene: TRBD2; abundance: few; v_gene: TRBV11-2; CDR3nt: TGTGCCAGCAGCCCCGTCGGGCGGGAGGAGGTAGAGACCCAGTACTTC; CDR3aa: CASSPVGREEVETQYF
j_gene: TRBJ2-3; d_gene: TRBD2; abundance: .; v_gene: TRBV7-3; CDR3nt: TGTGCCAGCAGCTTTGGACTAGCAGGAGATACGCAGTATTTT; CDR3aa: CASSFGLAGDTQYF
j_gene: TRBJ1-1; d_gene: .; abundance: .; v_gene: TRBV7-8; CDR3nt: TGTGCCAGCAGCAAAGTCGGACGGGGGATGAACACTGAAGCTTTCTTT; CDR3aa: CASSKVGRGMNTEAFF
j_gene: TRBJ1-5; d_gene: .; abundance: few; v_gene: TRBV19; CDR3nt: TGTGCCAGTAGTGGAGGGGGAGGACAGCCCCAGCATTTT; CDR3aa: CASSGGGGQPQHF
j_gene: TRBJ1-1; d_gene: .; abundance: .; v_gene: TRBV19; CDR3nt: TGTGCCACCCTGTTTGGGGGGGCAAGGACTGAAGCTTTCTTT; CDR3aa: CATLFGGARTEAFF
j_gene: TRBJ2-7; d_gene: .; abundance: .; v_gene: TRBV7-2; CDR3nt: TGTGCCAGCAGCCGAAGCCCCTCCTACGAGCAGTACTTC; CDR3aa: CASSRSPSYEQYF
j_gene: TRBJ2-1; d_gene: .; abundance: few; v_gene: TRBV7-2; CDR3nt: TGTGCCAGCAGCTTAAGGAGGGGCGATGAGCAGTTCTTC; CDR3aa: CASSLRRGDEQFF
j_gene: TRBJ2-1; d_gene: TRBD2; abundance: .; v_gene: TRBV10-1; CDR3nt: TGCGCCAGCAGTGCCGTAGCGGGAGCACCCAATGAGCAGTTCTTC; CDR3aa: CASSAVAGAPNEQFF
j_gene: TRBJ2-3; d_gene: .; abundance: .; v_gene: TRBV16; CDR3nt: TGTGCCAGCAGCCAATTAGGCACAGATACGCAGTATTTT; CDR3aa: CASSQLGTDTQYF
j_gene: TRBJ2-3; d_gene: .; abundance: .; v_gene: TRBV7-2; CDR3nt: TGTGCCAGCAGCTTAGCGGTCCAGACAGATACGCAGTATTTT; CDR3aa: CASSLAVQTDTQYF
j_gene: TRBJ2-1; d_gene: .; abundance: .; v_gene: TRBV15; CDR3nt: TGTGCCACCAGCAGCACAACACAGGGTACACAGTTCTTC; CDR3aa: CATSSTTQGTQFF
j_gene: TRBJ1-3; d_gene: TRBD1; abundance: .; v_gene: TRBV9; CDR3nt: TGTGCCAGCAGCCGGACAGGGGGCGCTGAGGCTGGAAACACCATATATTTT; CDR3aa: CASSRTGGAEAGNTIYF
j_gene: TRBJ1-4; d_gene: .; abundance: .; v_gene: TRBV18; CDR3nt: TGTGCCAGCTCACCTCAGGCGGCAGCAACTAATGAAAAACTGTTTTTT; CDR3aa: CASSPQAAATNEKLFF
j_gene: TRBJ2-5; d_gene: .; abundance: .; v_gene: TRBV5-1; CDR3nt: TGCGCCAGCAGCATCCAGGGGAACGGGGAGACCCAGTACTTC; CDR3aa: CASSIQGNGETQYF
j_gene: TRBJ1-1; d_gene: .; abundance: .; v_gene: TRBV18; CDR3nt: TGTGCCAGCTCAACAGGGTTGGACACTGAAGCTTTCTTT; CDR3aa: CASSTGLDTEAFF
j_gene: TRBJ2-7; d_gene: TRBD2; abundance: .; v_gene: TRBV7-2; CDR3nt: TGTGCCAGCAGCCGCCGCGGGGGGCTCCACGAGCAGTACTTC; CDR3aa: CASSRRGGLHEQYF
j_gene: TRBJ1-5; d_gene: .; abundance: .; v_gene: TRBV6-5; CDR3nt: TGTGCCAGCAGTTGGAGCGGGGTACCAAATCAGCCCCAGCATTTT; CDR3aa: CASSWSGVPNQPQHF
j_gene: TRBJ2-3; d_gene: TRBD2; abundance: .; v_gene: TRBV2; CDR3nt: TGTGCCAGCAGTGAACTGGGACTAGCGGGGGAAATAGATACGCAGTATTTT; CDR3aa: CASSELGLAGEIDTQYF
j_gene: TRBJ2-3; d_gene: .; abundance: .; v_gene: TRBV19; CDR3nt: TGTGCCAGCCGCCTTGACAGGTACACAGATACGCAGTATTTT; CDR3aa: CASRLDRYTDTQYF
j_gene: TRBJ2-5; d_gene: TRBD1; abundance: .; v_gene: TRBV7-2; CDR3nt: TGTGCCAGCAGCGCAGGGGGCAGCCAAGAGACCCAGTACTTC; CDR3aa: CASSAGGSQETQYF
j_gene: TRBJ2-7; d_gene: .; abundance: .; v_gene: TRBV27; CDR3nt: TGTGCCAGCAGTGACCGACGGGGTCTCTCCTACGAGCAGTACTTC; CDR3aa: CASSDRRGLSYEQYF
j_gene: TRBJ1-1; d_gene: TRBD1; abundance: .; v_gene: TRBV27; CDR3nt: TGTGCCAGCAGTTCGGCCTGGACAGGGGTTACTGAAGCTTTCTTT; CDR3aa: CASSSAWTGVTEAFF
j_gene: TRBJ1-5; d_gene: .; abundance: once; v_gene: TRBV7-2; CDR3nt: TGTGCCAGCAGCGACGTCCTCCGGAATCAGCCCCAGCATTTT; CDR3aa: CASSDVLRNQPQHF
j_gene: TRBJ2-7; d_gene: .; abundance: once; v_gene: TRBV20-1; CDR3nt: TGCCTTTGGCCCAGCCGCTACGAGCAGTACTTC; CDR3aa: CLWPSRYEQYF